A selection of T cell receptor beta chains follows, all from one sample in a study of blood T cells in healthy people across ages. Using its own MiXCR run on the 5' RACE reads, TCRdb lists one record per CDR3 protein. The sample records roughly 680,000 distinct CDR3 sequences, under 65% being singletons. Sequences were obtained from blood. All receptors come from a woman of 80 years or more in good health. CDR3s include the opening cysteine and the closing phenylalanine or tryptophan. The D gene is left open where the match is weak. Clone size, where shown, is once, few, many, or a class for clones that have expanded.

size | J | D | V | CDR3 | DNA
NA | TRBJ2-7 | NA | TRBV28 | CASSLVQGPYEQYF | TGTGCCAGCAGTTTAGTACAGGGACCCTACGAGCAGTACTTC
NA | TRBJ2-5 | TRBD2 | TRBV15 | CATSRDGRGGLETQYF | TGTGCCACCAGCAGAGATGGGCGGGGGGGCCTTGAGACCCAGTACTTC
many | TRBJ2-1 | NA | TRBV12-3/TRBV12-4 | CASNKNGLGSEQFF | TGTGCCAGCAATAAAAACGGGTTAGGGAGTGAGCAGTTCTTC
once | TRBJ2-5 | NA | TRBV11-3 | CASSSSGHPQETQYF | TGTGCCAGCAGCTCATCGGGACACCCCCAAGAGACCCAGTACTTC
many | TRBJ2-1 | TRBD2 | TRBV3-1 | CASSQVPGLREQFF | TGTGCCAGCAGCCAAGTGCCGGGACTACGGGAGCAGTTCTTC
many | TRBJ2-7 | TRBD2 | TRBV29-1 | CSVAPLAGTYEQYF | TGCAGCGTTGCCCCGCTAGCGGGGACCTACGAGCAGTACTTC
NA | TRBJ2-5 | NA | TRBV20-1 | CSATPSGQETQYF | TGCAGTGCTACCCCCTCCGGGCAAGAGACCCAGTACTTC
NA | TRBJ2-5 | NA | TRBV4-1 | CASSPPGVEYF | TGCGCCAGCAGCCCCCCTGGGGTTGAGTACTTC
few | TRBJ2-7 | NA | TRBV3-1 | CASSQAVSYPSLYF | TGTGCCAGCAGCCAAGCGGTCTCCTACCCCAGCCTGTACTTC
NA | TRBJ2-1 | NA | TRBV11-2 | CASSLRAGGQSSYDEQFF | TGTGCCAGCAGCTTAAGGGCGGGGGGACAGAGCTCCTACGATGAGCAGTTCTTC
few | TRBJ2-1 | TRBD2 | TRBV15 | CATSMGGSMIDEQFF | TGTGCCACCAGCATGGGCGGGAGTATGATAGATGAGCAGTTCTTC
once | TRBJ2-5 | NA | TRBV29-1 | CSTLLGETQYF | TGCAGCACTTTATTGGGAGAGACCCAGTACTTC
many | TRBJ2-3 | NA | TRBV27 | CASSLQRSTDTQYF | TGTGCCAGCAGTTTGCAGCGGAGCACAGATACGCAGTATTTT
NA | TRBJ2-3 | NA | TRBV28 | CASQGKDTQYF | TGTGCCTCCCAAGGGAAAGATACGCAGTATTTT
many | TRBJ2-3 | NA | TRBV9 | CASSVGGNSPADTQYF | TGTGCCAGCAGCGTCGGGGGAAACAGCCCCGCAGATACGCAGTATTTT
NA | TRBJ2-4 | TRBD1 | TRBV7-9 | CASSAGGRELEQYF | TGTGCCAGCAGCGCAGGGGGCAGGGAGTTGGAGCAGTACTTC
few | TRBJ2-5 | NA | TRBV28 | CASIGSGEQYF | TGTGCCAGCATAGGGAGCGGTGAGCAGTACTTC
NA | TRBJ2-3 | TRBD2 | TRBV12-3/TRBV12-4 | CASFRGGRSDTQYF | TGTGCCAGCTTTCGAGGCGGGAGAAGTGATACGCAGTATTTT
NA | TRBJ1-2 | NA | TRBV12-3/TRBV12-4 | CASSLSGYYGCTF | TGTGCCAGCAGTTTATCGGGGTACTATGGCTGCACCTTC
few | TRBJ1-5 | TRBD1 | TRBV12-3/TRBV12-4 | CASSPDRAGGQPQHF | TGTGCCAGCAGTCCCGACAGGGCAGGAGGGCAGCCCCAGCATTTT
once | TRBJ1-1 | NA | TRBV30 | CAWRQGMNTEAFF | TGTGCCTGGAGGCAGGGGATGAACACTGAAGCTTTCTTT
NA | TRBJ1-4 | NA | TRBV4-2 | CASSQDTGGPEKLFF | TGTGCCAGCAGCCAAGATACAGGAGGGCCGGAAAAACTGTTTTTT
NA | TRBJ2-7 | TRBD2 | TRBV30 | CAWSLSGGPYEQYF | TGTGCCTGGAGTCTGAGCGGGGGTCCCTACGAGCAGTACTTC
NA | TRBJ1-4 | TRBD1 | TRBV7-4 | CASSYPHRGRAEKLFF | TGTGCCAGCAGCTACCCACACAGGGGGCGGGCCGAAAAACTGTTTTTT
NA | TRBJ2-1 | TRBD2 | TRBV27 | CASSITSGRTYYNEQFF | TGTGCCAGCAGTATAACTAGCGGGAGAACATATTACAATGAGCAGTTCTTC
NA | TRBJ2-5 | TRBD2 | TRBV11-2 | CASSLSGSAHNEQYF | TGTGCCAGCAGCTTAAGCGGGAGCGCCCACAATGAGCAGTACTTC
NA | TRBJ2-7 | NA | TRBV9 | CASSATPTDPYEQYF | TGTGCCAGCAGCGCCACTCCCACAGACCCCTACGAGCAGTACTTC
many | TRBJ2-5 | NA | TRBV20-1 | CSASGSQETQYF | TGCAGTGCTAGCGGGAGCCAAGAGACCCAGTACTTC
NA | TRBJ2-3 | TRBD1 | TRBV15 | CATRLSRGTTDTQYF | TGTGCCACCAGGTTAAGCAGGGGGACGACAGATACGCAGTATTTT
many | TRBJ2-7 | NA | TRBV20-1 | CSASPGLYEQYF | TGCAGTGCTAGCCCAGGCCTCTACGAGCAGTACTTC
NA | TRBJ1-2 | TRBD1 | TRBV28 | CASSHGDRVLHGYTF | TGTGCCAGCAGTCACGGGGACAGGGTCTTACATGGCTACACCTTC
many | TRBJ1-1 | NA | TRBV25-1 | CASSQLGQNMNTEAFF | TGTGCCAGCTCCCAACTCGGGCAAAACATGAACACTGAAGCTTTCTTT
NA | TRBJ2-1 | NA | TRBV24-1 | CATSESRAATYNEQFF | TGTGCCACCAGTGAAAGCCGGGCGGCCACCTACAATGAGCAGTTCTTC
NA | TRBJ1-6 | NA | TRBV5-1 | CASSLWVGNSPLHF | TGCGCCAGCAGCCTCTGGGTTGGAAATTCACCCCTCCACTTT
NA | TRBJ2-1 | NA | TRBV7-3 | CASSPSHKDEQFF | TGTGCCAGCAGCCCCTCCCATAAAGATGAGCAGTTCTTC
NA | TRBJ2-2 | NA | TRBV7-6 | CASSLAGPRGTGELFF | TGTGCCAGCAGCTTGGCAGGCCCGCGTGGCACCGGGGAGCTGTTTTTT
once | TRBJ2-3 | TRBD2 | TRBV20-1 | CSARDPASGDTDTQYF | TGCAGTGCTAGAGATCCCGCTAGCGGGGACACAGATACGCAGTATTTT
NA | TRBJ2-3 | TRBD1 | TRBV11-2 | CASSRRGQFTDTQNF | TGTGCCAGCAGCCGCCGGGGACAGTTCACAGATACGCAGAATTTT
NA | TRBJ2-2 | NA | TRBV3-1 | CASSQIGTTNTGELFF | TGTGCCAGCAGCCAAATAGGGACGACGAACACCGGGGAGCTGTTTTTT
many | TRBJ2-5 | NA | TRBV9 | CASSVISGSGETQYF | TGTGCCAGCAGCGTAATCTCCGGATCTGGGGAGACCCAGTACTTC
NA | TRBJ2-3 | NA | TRBV20-1 | CSASGDRVPSTDTQYF | TGCAGTGCATCGGGAGACAGGGTCCCTAGCACAGATACGCAGTATTTT
NA | TRBJ2-3 | TRBD2 | TRBV5-4 | CASSLGWTSFTDTQYF | TGTGCCAGCAGCTTGGGGTGGACTAGCTTCACAGATACGCAGTATTTT
few | TRBJ2-5 | NA | TRBV10-3 | CAISEEGEETQYF | TGTGCCATCAGTGAAGAGGGGGAAGAGACCCAGTACTTC
NA | TRBJ2-1 | NA | TRBV4-1 | CASSRETGDNEQFF | TGCGCCAGCAGCCGAGAGACAGGCGACAATGAGCAGTTCTTC
NA | TRBJ2-7 | NA | TRBV20-1 | CSARPGQSYEQYF | TGCAGTGCTAGACCCGGACAATCCTACGAGCAGTACTTC
NA | TRBJ2-2 | NA | TRBV19 | CATRNGYNTGELFF | TGTGCCACCCGGAACGGTTACAACACCGGGGAGCTGTTTTTT
NA | TRBJ2-5 | TRBD2 | TRBV2 | CASSLRGVQETQYF | TGTGCCAGCAGTCTCCGGGGGGTTCAAGAGACCCAGTACTTC
NA | TRBJ2-6 | NA | TRBV7-9 | CASSSLPSGANVLTF | TGTGCCAGCAGCTCGCTTCCCTCTGGGGCCAACGTCCTGACTTTC
many | TRBJ2-7 | NA | TRBV20-1 | CSQRRGREQYF | TGCAGTCAGCGGAGGGGGCGGGAGCAGTACTTC
many | TRBJ2-3 | NA | TRBV25-1 | CATGERYFTDTQYF | TGTGCCACTGGAGAGCGGTACTTCACAGATACGCAGTATTTT
few | TRBJ2-3 | TRBD1 | TRBV6-5 | CASKQPGQEQYF | TGTGCCAGCAAACAACCGGGACAGGAGCAGTATTTT
NA | TRBJ1-6 | NA | TRBV24-1 | CATSKAPSSYNSPLHF | TGTGCCACCTCTAAGGCCCCGAGCTCCTATAATTCACCCCTCCACTTT
many | TRBJ2-5 | NA | TRBV6-5 | CASSARTSRTQYF | TGTGCCAGCAGTGCCAGGACCTCGCGGACCCAGTACTTC
many | TRBJ2-7 | NA | TRBV7-2 | CASTQDRYEQYF | TGTGCCAGCACCCAAGACCGGTACGAGCAGTACTTC
NA | TRBJ2-3 | NA | TRBV29-1 | CSVVSGTGWRGDTQYF | TGCAGCGTTGTTTCAGGGACGGGCTGGAGAGGAGATACGCAGTATTTT
NA | TRBJ1-2 | NA | TRBV7-2 | CASSLAHRVPGHLTYGYTF | TGTGCCAGCAGCTTAGCCCATCGCGTCCCGGGACACCTGACATATGGCTACACCTTC